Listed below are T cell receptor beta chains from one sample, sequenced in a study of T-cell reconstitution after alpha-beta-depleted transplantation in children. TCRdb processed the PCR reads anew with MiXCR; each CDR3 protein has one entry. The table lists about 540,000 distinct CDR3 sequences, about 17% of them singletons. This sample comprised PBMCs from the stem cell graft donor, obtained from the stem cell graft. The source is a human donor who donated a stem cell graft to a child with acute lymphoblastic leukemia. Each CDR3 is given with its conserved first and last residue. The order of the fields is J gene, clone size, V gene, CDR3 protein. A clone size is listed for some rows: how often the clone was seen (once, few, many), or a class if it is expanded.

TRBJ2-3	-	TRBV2	CASSAGILLTDTQYF
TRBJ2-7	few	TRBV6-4	CASSDLWGLASPSSYEQYF
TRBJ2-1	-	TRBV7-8	CASSSGLNEQFF
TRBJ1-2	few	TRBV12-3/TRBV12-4	CASSFGRGATDNGYTF
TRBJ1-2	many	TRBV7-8	CASSQPELNYGYTF
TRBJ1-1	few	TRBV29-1	CSVAGQSDWNTEAFF
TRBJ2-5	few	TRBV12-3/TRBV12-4	CASSFRDTGRGDF
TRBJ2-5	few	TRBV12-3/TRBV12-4	CASRRGTGLEETQYF
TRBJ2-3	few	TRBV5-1	CASSPGQGSTDTQYF
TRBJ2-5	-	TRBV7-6	CASSLHRKTQYF
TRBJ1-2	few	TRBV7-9	CASSPIGTGNYGYTF
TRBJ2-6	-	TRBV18	CASSPDSAAGANVLTF
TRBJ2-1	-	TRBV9	CASSVGLAEDYNEQFF
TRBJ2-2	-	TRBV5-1	CASSLQTGPGELFF
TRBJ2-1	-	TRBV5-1	CACTGAYNEQFF
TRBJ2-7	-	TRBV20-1	CSATRTGRSSEQYF
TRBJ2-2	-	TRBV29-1	CSVASHGELFF
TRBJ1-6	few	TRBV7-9	CASSARQGALDSPLHF
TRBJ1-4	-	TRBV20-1	CSAPSGSTNEKLFF
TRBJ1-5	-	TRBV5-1	CASSLAGEGGQPQHF
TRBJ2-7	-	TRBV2	CASSEDAGRHYEQYF
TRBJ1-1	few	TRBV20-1	CSARPYAGGYTEAFF
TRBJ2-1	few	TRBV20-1	CSAPSSSGRANEQFF
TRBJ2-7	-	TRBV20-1	CSARRGSLRYSYEQYF
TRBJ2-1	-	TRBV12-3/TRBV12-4	CASSFLAGGGNEQFF
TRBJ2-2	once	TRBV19	CASSIGLASGELFF
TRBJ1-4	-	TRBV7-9	CASSLTNEKLFF
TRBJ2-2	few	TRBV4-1	CASSQEWRGRELFF
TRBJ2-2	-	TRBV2	CASSRGSGGELFF
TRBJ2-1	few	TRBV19	CASRWGGTYNEQFF
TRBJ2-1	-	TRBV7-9	CASSLGVLDPHEQFF
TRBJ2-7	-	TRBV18	CASSPPFGRGNYEQYF
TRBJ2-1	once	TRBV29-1	CSAGAGQINEQFF
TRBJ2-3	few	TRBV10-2	CASSPRPPRGFIRARTDTQYF
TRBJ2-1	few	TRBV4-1	CASSPIADNEQFF
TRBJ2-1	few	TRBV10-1	CASSEAGGWEQFF
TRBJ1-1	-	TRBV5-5	CASSLVFSNTEAFF
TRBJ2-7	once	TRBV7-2	CASSLGSQGFSYEQYF
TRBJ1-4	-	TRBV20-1	CSARKGVSGGNEKLFF
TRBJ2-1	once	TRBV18	CASSPATNPEQFF
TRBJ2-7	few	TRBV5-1	CASSRRAGAFYEQYF
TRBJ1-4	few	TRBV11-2	CASSLWTTLVGEKLFF
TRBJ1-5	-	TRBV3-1	CASSRGQAMGQPQHF
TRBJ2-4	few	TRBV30	CAWSRRGPENIQYF
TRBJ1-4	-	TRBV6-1	CASGDGQDEKLFF
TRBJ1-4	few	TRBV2	CASSDGADNEKLFF
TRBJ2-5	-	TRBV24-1	CATSDDQETQYF
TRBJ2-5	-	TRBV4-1	CASSQLAGGGQETQYF
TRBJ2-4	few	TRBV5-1	CASLGNGYIQYF
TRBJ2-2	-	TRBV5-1	CASTFVRTNTGELFF
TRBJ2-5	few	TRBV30	CARPETQYF
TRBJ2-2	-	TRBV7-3	CASSLTQNTGELFF
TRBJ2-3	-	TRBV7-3	CASSLDGTGITDTQYF
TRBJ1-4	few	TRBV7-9	CASSPREGAKLFF
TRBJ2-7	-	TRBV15	CATSRDAAGTGYEQYF
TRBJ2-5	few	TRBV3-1	CASSQGWGPETQYF
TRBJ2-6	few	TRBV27	CASSVTGGEVGANVLTF
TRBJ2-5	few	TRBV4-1	CASSEDIEETQYF
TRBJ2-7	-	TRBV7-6	CASSFGGRIHEQYF